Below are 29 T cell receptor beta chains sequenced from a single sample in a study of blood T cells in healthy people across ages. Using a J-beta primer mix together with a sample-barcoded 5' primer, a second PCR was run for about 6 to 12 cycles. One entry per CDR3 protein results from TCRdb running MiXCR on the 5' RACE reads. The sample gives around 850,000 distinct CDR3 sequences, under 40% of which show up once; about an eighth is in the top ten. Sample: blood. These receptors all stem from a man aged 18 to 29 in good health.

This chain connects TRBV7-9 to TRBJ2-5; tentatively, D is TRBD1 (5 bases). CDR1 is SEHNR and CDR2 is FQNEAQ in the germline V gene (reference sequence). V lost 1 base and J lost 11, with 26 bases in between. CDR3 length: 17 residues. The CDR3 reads CASSLVGLRPIGDEQYF. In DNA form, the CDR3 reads TGTGCCAGCAGCTTAGTGGGGTTACGGCCTATAGGGGATGAGCAGTACTTC.

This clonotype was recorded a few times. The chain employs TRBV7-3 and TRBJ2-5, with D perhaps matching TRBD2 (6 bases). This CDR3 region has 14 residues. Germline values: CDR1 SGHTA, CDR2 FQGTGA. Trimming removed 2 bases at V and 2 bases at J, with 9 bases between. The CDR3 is CASSLYAGQETQYF. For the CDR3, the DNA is TGTGCCAGCAGCTTATACGCGGGACAAGAGACCCAGTACTTC.

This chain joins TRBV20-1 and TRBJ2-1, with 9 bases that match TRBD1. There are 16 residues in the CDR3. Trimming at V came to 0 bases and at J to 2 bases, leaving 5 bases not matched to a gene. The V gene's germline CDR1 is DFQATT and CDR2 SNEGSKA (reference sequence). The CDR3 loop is CSAREGTGGTYNEQFF. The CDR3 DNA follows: TGCAGTGCTAGAGAGGGAACAGGGGGCACCTACAATGAGCAGTTCTTC.

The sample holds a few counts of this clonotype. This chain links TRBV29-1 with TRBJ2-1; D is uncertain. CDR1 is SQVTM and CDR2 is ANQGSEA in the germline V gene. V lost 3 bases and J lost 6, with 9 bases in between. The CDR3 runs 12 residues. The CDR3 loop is CSVEGRLNEQFF. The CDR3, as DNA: TGCAGCGTTGAGGGCAGGCTCAATGAGCAGTTCTTC.

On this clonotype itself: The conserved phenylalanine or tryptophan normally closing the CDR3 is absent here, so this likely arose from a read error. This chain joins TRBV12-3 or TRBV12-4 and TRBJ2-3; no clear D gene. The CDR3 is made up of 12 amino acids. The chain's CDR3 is CASSLRSDAQYS. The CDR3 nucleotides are TGTGCCAGCAGTTTAAGGTCAGATGCGCAGTATTCT.

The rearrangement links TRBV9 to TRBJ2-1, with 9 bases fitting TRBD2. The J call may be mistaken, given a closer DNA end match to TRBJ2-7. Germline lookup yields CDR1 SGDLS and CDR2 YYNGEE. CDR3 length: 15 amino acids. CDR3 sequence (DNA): TGTGCCAGCAGCGTGGGCGGGGGGGCTTACAATGAGCAGTACTTC. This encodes CASSVGGGAYNEQYF.

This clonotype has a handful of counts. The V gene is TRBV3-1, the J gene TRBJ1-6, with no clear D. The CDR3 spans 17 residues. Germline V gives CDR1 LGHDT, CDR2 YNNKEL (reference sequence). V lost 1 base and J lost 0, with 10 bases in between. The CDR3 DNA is TGTGCCAGCAGCCAAGTTGGCAGGAGCTCCTATAATTCACCCCTCCACTTT. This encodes CASSQVGRSSYNSPLHF. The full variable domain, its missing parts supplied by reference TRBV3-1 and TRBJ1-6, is DTAVSQTPKYLVTQMGNDKSIKCEQNLGHDTMYWYKQDSKKFLKIMFSYNNKELIINETVPNRFSPKSPDKAHLNLHINSLELGDSAVYFCASSQVGRSSYNSPLHFGNGTRLTVT.

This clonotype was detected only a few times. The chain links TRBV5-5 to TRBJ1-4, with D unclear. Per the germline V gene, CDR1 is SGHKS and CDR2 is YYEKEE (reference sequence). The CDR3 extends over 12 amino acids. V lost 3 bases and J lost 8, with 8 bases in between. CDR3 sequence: CASSSLEEKLFF. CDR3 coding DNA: TGTGCCAGCAGCTCGCTAGAAGAAAAACTGTTTTTT. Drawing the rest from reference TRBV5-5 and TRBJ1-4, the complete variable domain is DAGVTQSPTHLIKTRGQQVTLRCSPISGHKSVSWYQQVLGQGPQFIFQYYEKEERGRGNFPDRFSARQFPNYSSELNVNALLLGDSALYLCASSSLEEKLFFGSGTQLSVL.

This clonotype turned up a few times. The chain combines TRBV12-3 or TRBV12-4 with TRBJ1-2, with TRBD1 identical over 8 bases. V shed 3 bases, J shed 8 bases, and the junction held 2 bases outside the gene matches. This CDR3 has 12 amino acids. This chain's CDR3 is CASSLTGEGYTF. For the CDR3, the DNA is TGTGCCAGCAGTTTGACAGGGGAGGGCTACACCTTC.

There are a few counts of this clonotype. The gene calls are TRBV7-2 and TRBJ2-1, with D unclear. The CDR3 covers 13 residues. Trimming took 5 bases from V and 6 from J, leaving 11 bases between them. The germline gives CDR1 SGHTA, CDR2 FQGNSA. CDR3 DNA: TGTGCCAGCAGCCCCCCAGGATTCAATGAGCAGTTCTTC. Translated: CASSPPGFNEQFF. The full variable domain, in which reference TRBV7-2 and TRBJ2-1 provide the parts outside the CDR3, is GAGVSQSPSNKVTEKGKDVELRCDPISGHTALYWYRQSLGQGLEFLIYFQGNSAPDKSGLPSDRFSAERTGGSVSTLTIQRTQQEDSAVYLCASSPPGFNEQFFGPGTRLTVL.

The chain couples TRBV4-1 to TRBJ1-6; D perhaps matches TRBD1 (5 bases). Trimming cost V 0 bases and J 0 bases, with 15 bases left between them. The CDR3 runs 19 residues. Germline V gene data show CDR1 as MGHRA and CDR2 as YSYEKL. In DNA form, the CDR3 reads TGCGCCAGCAGCCAAGATATGTATGGGGCCAGCTCCTATAATTCACCCCTCCACTTT. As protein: CASSQDMYGASSYNSPLHF.

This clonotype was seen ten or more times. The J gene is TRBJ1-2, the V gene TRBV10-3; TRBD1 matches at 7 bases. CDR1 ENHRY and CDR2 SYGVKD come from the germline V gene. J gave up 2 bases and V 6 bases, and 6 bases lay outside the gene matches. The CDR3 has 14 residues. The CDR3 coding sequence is TGTGCCATCAGAGGACAGGACCTAAACTATGGCTACACCTTC. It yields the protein CAIRGQDLNYGYTF.

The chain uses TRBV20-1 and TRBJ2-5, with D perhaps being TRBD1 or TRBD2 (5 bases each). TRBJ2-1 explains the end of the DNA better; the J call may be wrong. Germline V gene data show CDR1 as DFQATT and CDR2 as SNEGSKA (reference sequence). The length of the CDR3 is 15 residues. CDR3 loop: CSAKGIDWDQETQFF. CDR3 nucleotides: TGCAGTGCTAAAGGGATTGACTGGGACCAAGAGACCCAGTTCTTC.

CDR3 nucleotides: TGCGCCAGCAGCTTGAAAAGTGGCGGCAATGAGCAGTTCTTC. It codes for CASSLKSGGNEQFF. The chain joins TRBV5-1 to TRBJ2-1; D is ambiguous. This CDR3 contains 14 residues. V was pared by 1 base and J by 6 bases, with 11 bases between. Germline CDR1 is SGHRS and CDR2 is YFSETQ.

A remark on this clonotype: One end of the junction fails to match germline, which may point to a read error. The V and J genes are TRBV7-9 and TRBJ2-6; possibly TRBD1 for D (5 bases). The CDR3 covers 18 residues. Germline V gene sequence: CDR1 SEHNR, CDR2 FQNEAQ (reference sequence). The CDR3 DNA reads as TGTGCCAGCAGCTTAAGTAAGGGGCCTCCGTCTGGGGCCAACGCCCTGACTTTC. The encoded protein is CASSLSKGPPSGANALTF.

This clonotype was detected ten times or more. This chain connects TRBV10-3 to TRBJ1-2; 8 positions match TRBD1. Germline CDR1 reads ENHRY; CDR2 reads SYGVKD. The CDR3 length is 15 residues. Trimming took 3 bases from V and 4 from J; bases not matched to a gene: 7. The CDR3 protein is CAISDPETGAYGYTF. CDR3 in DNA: TGTGCCATCAGTGATCCTGAGACAGGGGCCTATGGCTACACCTTC.

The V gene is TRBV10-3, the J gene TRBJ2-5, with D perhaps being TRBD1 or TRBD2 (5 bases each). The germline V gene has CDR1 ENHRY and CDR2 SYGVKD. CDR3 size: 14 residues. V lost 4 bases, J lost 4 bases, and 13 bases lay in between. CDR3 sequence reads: CAISGGNKAETQYF. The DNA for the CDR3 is TGTGCCATCAGTGGGGGGAATAAGGCAGAGACCCAGTACTTC.

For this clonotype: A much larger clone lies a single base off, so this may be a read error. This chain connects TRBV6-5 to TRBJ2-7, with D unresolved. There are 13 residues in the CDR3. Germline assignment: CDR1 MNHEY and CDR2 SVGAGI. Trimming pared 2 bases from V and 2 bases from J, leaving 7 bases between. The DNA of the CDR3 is TGTGCCAGCAGTTACGAATCAGCCTACGAGCAGTACTTC. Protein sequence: CASSYESAYEQYF.

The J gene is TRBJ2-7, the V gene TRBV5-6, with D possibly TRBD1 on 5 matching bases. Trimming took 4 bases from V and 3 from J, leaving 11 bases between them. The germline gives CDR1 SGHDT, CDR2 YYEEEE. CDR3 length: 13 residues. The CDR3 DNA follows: TGTGCCAGCAGCGTGCCAGGGCTCTACGAGCAGTACTTC. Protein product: CASSVPGLYEQYF.

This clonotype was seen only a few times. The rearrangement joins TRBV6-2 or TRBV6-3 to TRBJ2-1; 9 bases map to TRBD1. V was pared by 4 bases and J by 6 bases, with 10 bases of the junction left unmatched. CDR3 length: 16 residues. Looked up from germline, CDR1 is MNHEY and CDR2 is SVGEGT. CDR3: CASSFAGTGKGNEQFF. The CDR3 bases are TGTGCCAGCAGTTTCGCCGGGACAGGGAAGGGCAATGAGCAGTTCTTC.

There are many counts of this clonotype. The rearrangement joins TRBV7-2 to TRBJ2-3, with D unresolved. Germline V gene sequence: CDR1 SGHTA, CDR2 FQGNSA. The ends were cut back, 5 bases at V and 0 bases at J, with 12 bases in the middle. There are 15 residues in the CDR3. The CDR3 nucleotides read TGTGCCAGCAGCACCGTGGCTGATAGCACAGATACGCAGTATTTT. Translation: CASSTVADSTDTQYF.

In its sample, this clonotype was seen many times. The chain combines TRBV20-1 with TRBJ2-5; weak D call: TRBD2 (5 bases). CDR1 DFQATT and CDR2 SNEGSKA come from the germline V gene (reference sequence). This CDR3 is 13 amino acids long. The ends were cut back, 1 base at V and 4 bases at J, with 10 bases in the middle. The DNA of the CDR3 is TGCAGTGCTAGAGTGCCTAGCCGAGAGACCCAGTACTTC. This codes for CSARVPSRETQYF.

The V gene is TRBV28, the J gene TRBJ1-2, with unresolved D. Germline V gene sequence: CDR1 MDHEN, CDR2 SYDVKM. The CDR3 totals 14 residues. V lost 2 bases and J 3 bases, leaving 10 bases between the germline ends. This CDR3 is CASSLLDRDYGYTF. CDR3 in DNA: TGTGCCAGCAGTTTACTGGACCGAGACTATGGCTACACCTTC.

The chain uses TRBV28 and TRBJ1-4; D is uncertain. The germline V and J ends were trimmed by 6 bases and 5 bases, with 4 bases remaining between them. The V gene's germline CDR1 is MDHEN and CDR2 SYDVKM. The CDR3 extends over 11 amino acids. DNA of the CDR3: TGTGCCAGCAGGGAGAATGAAAAACTGTTTTTT. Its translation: CASRENEKLFF.

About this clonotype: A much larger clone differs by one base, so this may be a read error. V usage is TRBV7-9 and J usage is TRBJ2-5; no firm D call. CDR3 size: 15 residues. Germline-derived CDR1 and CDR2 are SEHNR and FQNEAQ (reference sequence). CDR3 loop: CASSPQRVSQGTQYF. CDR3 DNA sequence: TGTGCCAGCAGCCCCCAGCGCGTCAGCCAAGGGACCCAGTACTTC.

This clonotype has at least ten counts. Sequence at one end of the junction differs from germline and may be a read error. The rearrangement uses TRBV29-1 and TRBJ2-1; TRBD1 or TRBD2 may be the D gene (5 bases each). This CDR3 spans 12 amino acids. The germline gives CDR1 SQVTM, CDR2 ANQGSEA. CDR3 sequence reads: CSLEGRAYEQFF. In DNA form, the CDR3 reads TGCAGCCTTGAGGGGCGGGCCTATGAGCAGTTCTTC.

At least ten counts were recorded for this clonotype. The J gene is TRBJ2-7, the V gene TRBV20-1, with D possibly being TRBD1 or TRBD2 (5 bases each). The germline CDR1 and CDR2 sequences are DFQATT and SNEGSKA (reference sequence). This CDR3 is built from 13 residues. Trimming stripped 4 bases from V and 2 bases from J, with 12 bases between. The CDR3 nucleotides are TGCAGTGCTAATAGAGGGGTGGCCTACGAGCAGTACTTC. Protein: CSANRGVAYEQYF.

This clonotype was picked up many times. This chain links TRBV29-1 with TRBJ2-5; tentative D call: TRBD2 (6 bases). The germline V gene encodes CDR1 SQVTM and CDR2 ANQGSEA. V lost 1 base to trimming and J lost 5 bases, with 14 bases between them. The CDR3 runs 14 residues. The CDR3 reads CSVEGRTSSETQYF. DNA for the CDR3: TGCAGCGTTGAAGGAAGAACTAGCAGTGAGACCCAGTACTTC.

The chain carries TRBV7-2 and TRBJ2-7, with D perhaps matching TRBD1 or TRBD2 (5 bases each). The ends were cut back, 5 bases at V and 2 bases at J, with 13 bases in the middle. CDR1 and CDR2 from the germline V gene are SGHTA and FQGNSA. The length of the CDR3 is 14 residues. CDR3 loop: CASSPGTDTYEQYF. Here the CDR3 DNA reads TGTGCCAGCAGCCCCGGGACGGACACCTACGAGCAGTACTTC.